The next 21 T cell receptor beta chains were all read from a single sample in a study of cytomegalovirus exposure and HLA in healthy donors. The PCR had 60 Vbeta and 13 Jbeta primers. Produced via immunoSEQ multiplex PCR; TCRdb's table is partial and in-frame only. The data show 65,000 to 100,000 clones, with more than 70% seen just once and approximately 2% held by the top ten. The sequencing sample was made of PBMCs. Source of these receptors: a man aged 35 to 55 in good health and CMV-seronegative.

The J gene is TRBJ1-1, the V gene TRBV5-1, with 9 bases aligning to TRBD1. The CDR3 has 16 residues. The junction had 12 bases not matched to a gene; V was cut back by 4 bases and J by 5 bases. Germline CDR1 reads SGHRS; CDR2 reads YFSETQ. The CDR3 here is CASSLSPGQGRTEAFF. The CDR3 nucleotides are TGCGCCAGCAGCCTCTCCCCGGGACAGGGTAGAACTGAAGCTTTCTTT.

This clone appeared once. The J gene is TRBJ1-1, the V gene TRBV13, with TRBD1 identical over 7 bases. CDR1 PRHDT and CDR2 FYEKMQ come from the germline V gene (reference sequence). J lost 0 bases, V lost 4 bases, and 2 bases had no gene match. The CDR3 spans 14 residues. The CDR3 DNA reads TGTGCCAGCAGCTGGGGACAGCTGAACACTGAAGCTTTCTTT. Translated: CASSWGQLNTEAFF. Full variable domain (outside the CDR3, taken from reference TRBV13 and TRBJ1-1): AAGVIQSPRHLIKEKRETATLKCYPIPRHDTVYWYQQGPGQDPQFLISFYEKMQSDKGSIPDRFSAQQFSDYHSELNMSSLELGDSALYFCASSWGQLNTEAFFGQGTRLTVV.

This chain links TRBV10-3 with TRBJ2-7, with 10 bases aligning to TRBD1. V shed 4 bases and J 0 bases; nucleotides not matched to a gene: 0. The CDR3 loop spans 14 amino acids. The germline V gene encodes CDR1 ENHRY and CDR2 SYGVKD. The CDR3 bases are TGTGCCATCAGTGGGGACAGGGGCTCCTACGAGCAGTACTTC. It specifies CAISGDRGSYEQYF.

The chain joins TRBV2 to TRBJ1-4, with D unclear. There are 12 residues in the CDR3. Germline V lookup: CDR1 SNHLY, CDR2 FYNNEI. V lost 8 bases and J 8 bases, leaving 12 bases between the germline ends. The CDR3 coding sequence is TGTGCCAGCTTACGATTCGGGGAAAAACTGTTTTTT. It specifies CASLRFGEKLFF. Together with reference TRBV2 and TRBJ1-4, the CDR3 gives the full variable domain: EPEVTQTPSHQVTQMGQEVILRCVPISNHLYFYWYRQILGQKVEFLVSFYNNEISEKSEIFDDQFSVERPDGSNFTLKIRSTKLEDSAMYFCASLRFGEKLFFGSGTQLSVL.

This chain joins TRBV28 and TRBJ2-5; D perhaps matches TRBD1 (7 bases). V lost 5 bases and J 7 bases, leaving 17 bases between the germline ends. Per germline, CDR1 MDHEN and CDR2 SYDVKM. This CDR3 comprises 14 residues. CDR3 loop: CASSPTGRLGTQYF. In nucleotides, the CDR3 is TGTGCCAGCAGTCCGACAGGGAGGTTGGGGACCCAGTACTTC.

This sequence joins TRBV5-1 and TRBJ2-2; 9 bases map to TRBD2. The CDR3 covers 16 residues. V lost 2 bases and J lost 4; bases outside the gene matches: 6. Germline loops: CDR1 SGHRS, CDR2 YFSETQ. The CDR3 region has the DNA TGCGCCAGCAGCTTAGCGGGAGGTCCATCCACCGGGGAGCTGTTTTTT. Its protein product is CASSLAGGPSTGELFF.

The chain employs TRBV4-1 and TRBJ2-2, with 8 positions matching TRBD1. The CDR3 has 15 residues. From germline, CDR1 is MGHRA and CDR2 YSYEKL. V shed 4 bases, J shed 5 bases, and the junction held 6 bases outside the gene matches. CDR3: CASSPRDRSTGELFF. The CDR3 DNA sequence: TGCGCCAGCAGCCCCCGGGACAGGTCGACCGGGGAGCTGTTTTTT.

The chain combines TRBV18 with TRBJ2-7; TRBD2 might be the D (5 bases). V was pared by 3 bases and J by 7 bases, with 10 bases between. The CDR3 contains 12 residues. The germline V gene has CDR1 KGHSH and CDR2 LQKENI. CDR3 amino acids: CASSPGDGEQYF. CDR3 DNA: TGTGCCAGCTCACCGGGAGACGGAGAGCAGTACTTC.

CDR3: CASTPGQGYNEQFF. The CDR3 region has the DNA TGCGCCAGCACACCGGGACAGGGCTACAATGAGCAGTTCTTC. The chain is built from TRBV5-1 and TRBJ2-1; 9 bases are a match to TRBD1. The CDR3 runs 14 residues. Germline loops: CDR1 SGHRS, CDR2 YFSETQ. The V segment lost 6 bases and the J segment 3 bases; nucleotides outside the gene matches: 4.

V gene TRBV7-3 combines with J gene TRBJ2-2; 7 nucleotides agree with TRBD2. CDR3 length: 16 residues. Germline lookup yields CDR1 SGHTA and CDR2 FQGTGA. The V gene end was trimmed by 0 bases and the J gene end by 3 bases; junction bases not matched to a gene: 4. The CDR3 sequence: CASSLTGLADTGELFF. The DNA for the CDR3 is TGTGCCAGCAGCTTAACCGGGCTAGCGGACACCGGGGAGCTGTTTTTT. Complete variable domain (other parts from reference TRBV7-3 and TRBJ2-2): GAGVSQTPSNKVTEKGKYVELRCDPISGHTALYWYRQSLGQGPEFLIYFQGTGAADDSGLPNDRFFAVRPEGSVSTLKIQRTERGDSAVYLCASSLTGLADTGELFFGEGSRLTVL.

This clone has more than one count but fewer than ten. At one boundary the junction diverges from the germline segment, which might be a read error. The chain uses TRBV5-4 and TRBJ1-2; D is unclear. This CDR3 spans 13 amino acids. From germline, CDR1 is SGHNT and CDR2 YYREEE (reference sequence). For the CDR3, the DNA is TGTGCCAGCAGCGGAACGACGGACTATGGCTACCCCTTC. Protein: CASSGTTDYGYPF.

There are a few counts of this clone. The J gene is TRBJ1-1, the V gene TRBV28; D not certain. Germline assignment: CDR1 MDHEN and CDR2 SYDVKM. V shed 3 bases and J shed 4 bases, with 9 bases lying between them. The CDR3 length is 13 residues. The CDR3 nucleotides read TGTGCCAGCAGTTTTATATCGGGCACTGAAGCTTTCTTT. Protein product: CASSFISGTEAFF.

The sample holds a few counts of this clone. The genes are TRBV5-1 and TRBJ1-1; D may be TRBD1 (6 bases). Per the germline V gene, CDR1 is SGHRS and CDR2 is YFSETQ. This CDR3 has 12 residues. Trimming removed 5 bases from V and 4 bases from J, with 9 bases in between. CDR3 amino acids: CASSTGTTEAFF. CDR3 nucleotides: TGCGCCAGCAGTACAGGGACCACTGAAGCTTTCTTT.

V and J are TRBV7-2 and TRBJ1-5; 10 bases are a match to TRBD1. The V gene's germline CDR1 is SGHTA and CDR2 FQGNSA. The CDR3 loop spans 17 amino acids. V lost 4 bases to trimming and J lost 3 bases; unmatched junction nucleotides: 9. DNA for the CDR3: TGTGCCAGCAGCTACCTGGGGACAGGGGCCTCCAATCAGCCCCAGCATTTT. Translation: CASSYLGTGASNQPQHF.

The genes are TRBV27 and TRBJ2-5; D is possibly TRBD2 (5 bases). The J call is doubtful: the DNA matches TRBJ2-7 better. The CDR3 length is 13 residues. Germline V CDR1 and CDR2: MNHEY, SMNVEV (reference sequence). Here the CDR3 reads CASRRPGSDEQYF. CDR3 sequence (DNA): TGTGCCAGCAGAAGACCGGGGAGCGACGAGCAGTACTTC.

V usage is TRBV14 and J usage is TRBJ2-7, with 9 bases lining up with TRBD2. Germline values: CDR1 SGHDN, CDR2 FVKESK. The CDR3 covers 13 residues. The V gene end was trimmed by 4 bases and the J gene end by 7 bases; junction bases not matched to a gene: 5. The CDR3 DNA reads as TGTGCCAGCAGCCTAGCGGGAGCCTCAGAGCAGTACTTC. Amino acid sequence: CASSLAGASEQYF.

This clone was counted only a few times. The chain uses TRBV19 and TRBJ1-4; TRBD1 aligns across 10 bases. The V gene end was trimmed by 4 bases and the J gene end by 8 bases; junction bases not matched to a gene: 4. This CDR3 is built from 14 residues. The germline V gene encodes CDR1 LNHDA and CDR2 SQIVND (reference sequence). CDR3 amino acids: CASSRQGAREKLFF. The DNA of the CDR3 is TGTGCCAGTAGTAGACAGGGGGCTCGAGAAAAACTGTTTTTT.

As to this clone: Different DNA sequences within this sample yield the same CDR3. The chain couples TRBV5-1 to TRBJ2-2; D is possibly TRBD2 (5 bases). CDR1 SGHRS and CDR2 YFSETQ come from the germline V gene. Trimming cost V 4 bases and J 0 bases, with 10 bases left between them. The CDR3 length is 15 residues. The CDR3, as DNA: TGCGCCAGCAGCCTGGATAGCGCGAACACCGGGGAGCTGTTTTTT. Protein sequence: CASSLDSANTGELFF. The whole variable domain, filled in from reference TRBV5-1 and TRBJ2-2, reads KAGVTQTPRYLIKTRGQQVTLSCSPISGHRSVSWYQQTPGQGLQFLFEYFSETQRNKGNFPGRFSGRQFSNSRSEMNVSTLELGDSALYLCASSLDSANTGELFFGEGSRLTVL.

The chain has TRBV30 and TRBJ2-3; TRBD2 is a possible D gene (7 bases). Germline loops: CDR1 GTSNPN, CDR2 SVGIG (reference sequence). Trimming stripped 5 bases from V and 3 bases from J, with 12 bases between. CDR3 length: 13 residues. The CDR3 loop is CAWGRGGTDTQYF. The CDR3 coding sequence is TGTGCCTGGGGGAGGGGGGGAACAGATACGCAGTATTTT.

V usage is TRBV5-4 and J usage is TRBJ2-7; D is perhaps TRBD2 (6 bases). The CDR3 sequence is 13 residues long. Germline V gene data show CDR1 as SGHNT and CDR2 as YYREEE (reference sequence). Trimming shortened V by 1 base and J by 3 bases, and 8 bases separated the two germline ends. CDR3 bases: TGTGCCAGCAGCTTGCCGGGGGACTACGAGCAGTACTTC. Residues: CASSLPGDYEQYF. Full variable domain (outside the CDR3, taken from reference TRBV5-4 and TRBJ2-7): ETGVTQSPTHLIKTRGQQVTLRCSSQSGHNTVSWYQQALGQGPQFIFQYYREEENGRGNFPPRFSGLQFPNYSSELNVNALELDDSALYLCASSLPGDYEQYFGPGTRLTVT.

There are a few counts of this clone. The chain combines TRBV29-1 with TRBJ2-2; 8 bases are shared with TRBD1. The CDR3 runs to 12 residues. Germline CDR1 SQVTM, CDR2 ANQGSEA. J was trimmed by 5 bases and V by 7 bases; bases with no gene match: 3. The CDR3 sequence: CSAGQGTGELFF. CDR3 in DNA: TGCAGCGCTGGACAGGGTACCGGGGAGCTGTTTTTT.